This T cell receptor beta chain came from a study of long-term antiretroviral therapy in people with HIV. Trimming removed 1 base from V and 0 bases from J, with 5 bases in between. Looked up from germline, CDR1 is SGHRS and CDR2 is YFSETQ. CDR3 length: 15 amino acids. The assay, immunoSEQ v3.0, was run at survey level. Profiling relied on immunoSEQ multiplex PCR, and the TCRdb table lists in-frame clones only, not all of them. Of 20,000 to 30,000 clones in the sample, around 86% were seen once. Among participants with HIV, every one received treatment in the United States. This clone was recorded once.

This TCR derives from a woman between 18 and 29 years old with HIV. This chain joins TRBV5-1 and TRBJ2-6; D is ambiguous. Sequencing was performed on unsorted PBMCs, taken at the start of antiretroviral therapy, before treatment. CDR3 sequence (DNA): TGCGCCAGCAGCTTGATCAGCTCTGGGGCCAACGTCCTGACTTTC. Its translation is CASSLISSGANVLTF.